This T cell receptor beta chain was captured by sequencing in a study of T cells in Graves' hyperthyroidism and ophthalmopathy. Study-level background: It was at initial diagnosis, before any treatment, that peripheral blood was collected. Notes on the study in general: Through a model of 13 V-J features, ophthalmopathy was separated from stable hyperthyroidism. Blood also contained most expanded thyroid clonotypes above 0.001.

Active moderate-to-severe ophthalmopathy, Clinical Activity Score at least 3, NOSPECS at least 4, under 3 months' duration. This CDR3 has 16 amino acids. Trimming removed 5 bases from V and 1 base from J, with 17 bases in between. The germline V gene encodes CDR1 SGHTA and CDR2 FQGNSA. Authors of the study amplified TCR beta CDR3 regions from RNA transcripts. The study used the HTBI primer set for a first-round RT-PCR of the TCR CDR3. One entry per CDR3 protein results from TCRdb running MiXCR on the multiplex PCR reads. Among approximately 250,000 distinct CDR3 sequences listed, approximately 24% were seen once. This clonotype was observed many times. Antigen: not known.

J is TRBJ2-5 and V is TRBV7-2; no clear D. The sequenced material came from blood. The clonotype was recovered from a woman aged 40 to 50 with Graves' ophthalmopathy. This chain's CDR3 is CASSPSFFASQETQYF. For the CDR3, the DNA is TGTGCCAGCAGCCCCTCGTTTTTCGCGAGCCAAGAGACCCAGTACTTC.